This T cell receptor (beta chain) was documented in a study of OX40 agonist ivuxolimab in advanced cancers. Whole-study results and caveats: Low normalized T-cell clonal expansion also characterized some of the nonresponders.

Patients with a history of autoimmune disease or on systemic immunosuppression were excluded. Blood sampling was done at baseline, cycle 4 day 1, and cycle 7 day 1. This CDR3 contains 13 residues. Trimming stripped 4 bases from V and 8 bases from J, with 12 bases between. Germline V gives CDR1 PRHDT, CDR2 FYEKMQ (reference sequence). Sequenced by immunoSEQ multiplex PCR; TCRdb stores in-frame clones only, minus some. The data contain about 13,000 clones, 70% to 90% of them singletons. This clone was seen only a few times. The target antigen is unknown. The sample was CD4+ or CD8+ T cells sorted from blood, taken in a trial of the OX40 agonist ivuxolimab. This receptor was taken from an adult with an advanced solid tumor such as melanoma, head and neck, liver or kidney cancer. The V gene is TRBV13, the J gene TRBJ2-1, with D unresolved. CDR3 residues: CASSSNALDEQFF. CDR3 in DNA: TGTGCCAGCAGCTCGAATGCCCTTGATGAGCAGTTCTTC. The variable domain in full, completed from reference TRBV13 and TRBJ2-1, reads AAGVIQSPRHLIKEKRETATLKCYPIPRHDTVYWYQQGPGQDPQFLISFYEKMQSDKGSIPDRFSAQQFSDYHSELNMSSLELGDSALYFCASSSNALDEQFFGPGTRLTVL.